This TCR beta chain was sequenced during a study of cytomegalovirus exposure and HLA in healthy donors. Measured with immunoSEQ multiplex PCR; TCRdb has only the in-frame clones, and not every one. The sample yields 150,000 to 200,000 clones, less than 95% seen once. V lost 3 bases, J lost 12 bases, and 27 bases lay in between. Germline V gives CDR1 SGHTA, CDR2 FQGNSA. The CDR3 length is 17 residues. The source material was PBMCs. The receptor was derived from a woman aged 18-29 years in good health and CMV-seropositive. This chain links TRBV7-2 with TRBJ2-1, with D unresolved. CDR3 sequence: CASSFHPVPGPKKGQFF. The CDR3 region has the DNA TGTGCCAGCAGCTTCCACCCCGTACCGGGTCCTAAGAAAGGGCAGTTCTTC.